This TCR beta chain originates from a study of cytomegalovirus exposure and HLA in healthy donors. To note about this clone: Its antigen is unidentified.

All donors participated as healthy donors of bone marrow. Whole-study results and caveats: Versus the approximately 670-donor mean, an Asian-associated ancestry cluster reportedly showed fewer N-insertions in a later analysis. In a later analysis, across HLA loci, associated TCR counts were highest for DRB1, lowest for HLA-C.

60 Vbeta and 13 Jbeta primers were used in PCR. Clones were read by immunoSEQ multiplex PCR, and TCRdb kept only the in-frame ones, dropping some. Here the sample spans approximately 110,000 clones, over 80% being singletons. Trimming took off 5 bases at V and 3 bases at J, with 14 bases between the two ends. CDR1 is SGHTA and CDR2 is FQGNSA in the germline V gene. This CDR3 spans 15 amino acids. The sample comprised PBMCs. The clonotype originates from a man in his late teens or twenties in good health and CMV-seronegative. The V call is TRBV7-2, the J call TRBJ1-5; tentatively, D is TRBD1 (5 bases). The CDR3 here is CASSPRGENNQPQHF. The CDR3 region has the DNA TGTGCCAGCAGCCCACGGGGGGAAAACAATCAGCCCCAGCATTTT.